This entry concerns a single T cell receptor (beta chain). Its antigen is currently unknown. Only in-frame clones appear in the TCRdb table, and some are missing; sequencing was by immunoSEQ multiplex PCR. Seen here are approximately 220,000 clones, about 93% observed once, and the top ten hold roughly 0.99%. This entry is derived from a study of T cell responses to AZD1222 COVID-19 vaccine. Overall study findings and caveats: The study identified only five to seven AZD1222 recipients as seropositive at baseline. Of spike-specific TCRs, nearly half reportedly target regions left unmutated in variants.

Sample: peripheral blood, taken on day 0 of MenACWY control vaccination. The TCR comes from an adult in good health.

CDR3 protein: CASSLAGTGGGYTF. Here the CDR3 DNA reads TGTGCCAGCAGCTTGGCCGGGACAGGGGGTGGCTACACCTTC. The chain has TRBV7-9 and TRBJ1-2; 11 bases map to TRBD1. The germline V gene has CDR1 SEHNR and CDR2 FQNEAQ (reference sequence). CDR3 length: 14 residues. Losses at the gene ends were 3 bases for V and 7 bases for J; bases not matched to a gene: 4.